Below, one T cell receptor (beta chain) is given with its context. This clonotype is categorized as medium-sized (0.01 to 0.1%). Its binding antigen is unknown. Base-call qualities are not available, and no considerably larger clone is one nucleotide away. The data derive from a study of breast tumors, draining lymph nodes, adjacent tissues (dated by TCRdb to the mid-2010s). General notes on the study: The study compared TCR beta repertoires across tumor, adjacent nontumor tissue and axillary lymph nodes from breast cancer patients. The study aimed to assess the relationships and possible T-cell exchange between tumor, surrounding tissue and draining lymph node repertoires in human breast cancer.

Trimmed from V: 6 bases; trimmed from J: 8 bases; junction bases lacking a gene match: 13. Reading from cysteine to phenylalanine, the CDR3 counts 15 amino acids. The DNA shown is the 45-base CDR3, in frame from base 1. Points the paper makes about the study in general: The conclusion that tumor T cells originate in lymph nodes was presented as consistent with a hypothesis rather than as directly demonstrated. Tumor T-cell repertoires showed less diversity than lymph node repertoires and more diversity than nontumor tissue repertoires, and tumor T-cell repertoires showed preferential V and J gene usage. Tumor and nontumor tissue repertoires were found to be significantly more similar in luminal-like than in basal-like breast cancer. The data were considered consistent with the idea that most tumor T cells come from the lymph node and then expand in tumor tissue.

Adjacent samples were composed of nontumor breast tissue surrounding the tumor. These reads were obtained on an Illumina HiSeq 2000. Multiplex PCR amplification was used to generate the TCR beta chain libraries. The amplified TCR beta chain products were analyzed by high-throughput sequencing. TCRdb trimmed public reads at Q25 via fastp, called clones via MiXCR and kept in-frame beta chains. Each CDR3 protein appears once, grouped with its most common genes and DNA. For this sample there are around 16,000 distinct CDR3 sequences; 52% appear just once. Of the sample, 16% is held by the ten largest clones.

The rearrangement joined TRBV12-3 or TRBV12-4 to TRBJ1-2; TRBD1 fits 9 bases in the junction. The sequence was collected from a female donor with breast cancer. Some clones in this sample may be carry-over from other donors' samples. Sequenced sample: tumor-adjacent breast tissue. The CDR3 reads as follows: CASRAFGTGKYGYTF. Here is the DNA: TGTGCCAGCAGGGCTTTTGGGACAGGGAAATACGGCTACACCTTC.